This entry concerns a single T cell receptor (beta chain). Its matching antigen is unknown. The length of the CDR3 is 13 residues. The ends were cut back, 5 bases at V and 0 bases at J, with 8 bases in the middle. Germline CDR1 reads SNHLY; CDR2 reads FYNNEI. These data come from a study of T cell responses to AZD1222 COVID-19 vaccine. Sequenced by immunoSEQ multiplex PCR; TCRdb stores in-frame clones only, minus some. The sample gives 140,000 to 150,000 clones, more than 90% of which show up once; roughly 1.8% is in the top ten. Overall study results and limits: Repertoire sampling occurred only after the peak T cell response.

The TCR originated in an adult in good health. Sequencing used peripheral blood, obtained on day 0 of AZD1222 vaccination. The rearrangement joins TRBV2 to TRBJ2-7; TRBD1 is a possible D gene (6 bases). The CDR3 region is CASSRQDSYEQYF. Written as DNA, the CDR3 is TGTGCCAGCAGTCGACAGGACTCCTACGAGCAGTACTTC.